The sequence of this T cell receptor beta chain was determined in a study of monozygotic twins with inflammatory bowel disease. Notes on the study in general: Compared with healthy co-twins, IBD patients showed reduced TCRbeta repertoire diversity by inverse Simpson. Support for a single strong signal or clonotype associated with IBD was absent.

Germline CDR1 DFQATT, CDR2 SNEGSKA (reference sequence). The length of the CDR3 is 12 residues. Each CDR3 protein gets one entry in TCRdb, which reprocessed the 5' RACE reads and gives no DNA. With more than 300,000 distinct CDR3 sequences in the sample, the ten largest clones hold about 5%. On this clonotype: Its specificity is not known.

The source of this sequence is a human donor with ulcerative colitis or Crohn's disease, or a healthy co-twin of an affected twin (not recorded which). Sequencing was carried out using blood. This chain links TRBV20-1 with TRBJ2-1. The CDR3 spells CSARDIGNEQFF.